The 25 T cell receptor beta chains given below trace back to one sample, sequenced in a study of CD8 T cells in Susac syndrome. A quantity of about 0.45 to 1 ug RNA underwent reverse transcription using random hexamers. In TCRdb, the immunoSEQ multiplex PCR reads were re-called with MiXCR into one record per CDR3 protein. This sample yields roughly 200,000 distinct CDR3 sequences, of which about 95% are seen a single time; around 0.15% belongs to the top ten. Source material: CD8+ T cells from PBMCs. Receptor source: a human donor with multiple sclerosis.

This clonotype appeared a single time. V and J are TRBV7-9 and TRBJ2-7; TRBD1 is a possible D gene (6 bases). This CDR3 is built from 13 residues. The ends were cut back, 4 bases at V and 6 bases at J, with 13 bases in the middle. CDR1 SEHNR and CDR2 FQNEAQ come from the germline V gene (reference sequence). The CDR3 region is CASSYSTGSEQYF. CDR3 nucleotides: TGTGCCAGCAGCTACTCAACAGGGAGCGAGCAGTACTTC.

V gene TRBV28 combines with J gene TRBJ2-5; no definite D call. CDR3 length equals 14 residues. CDR1 is MDHEN and CDR2 is SYDVKM in the germline V gene. V shed 3 bases and J shed 2 bases, with 10 bases lying between them. The CDR3 loop is CASSFLHPQETQYF. Written as DNA, the CDR3 is TGTGCCAGCAGTTTCCTACATCCACAAGAGACCCAGTACTTC.

V and J are TRBV5-4 and TRBJ2-7; D may be TRBD2 (6 bases). The CDR3 is made up of 15 amino acids. V was pared by 4 bases and J by 4 bases, with 18 bases between. Looked up from germline, CDR1 is SGHNT and CDR2 is YYREEE (reference sequence). The CDR3 reads CASSETGSPLYEQYF. CDR3 DNA: TGTGCCAGCAGCGAAACCGGGAGCCCGTTGTACGAGCAGTACTTC.

This clonotype was seen just once. The chain joins TRBV30 to TRBJ1-2; D perhaps matches TRBD1 (6 bases). CDR1 is GTSNPN and CDR2 is SVGIG in the germline V gene (reference sequence). V lost 1 base, J lost 1 base, and 13 bases lay in between. The CDR3 runs 15 residues. CDR3 residues: CAWSGQANYNYGYTF. In DNA, the CDR3 is TGTGCCTGGAGTGGACAGGCCAACTATAACTATGGCTACACCTTC.

The chain has TRBV19 and TRBJ2-1; D is unresolved. The CDR3 spans 16 residues. Germline CDR1 and CDR2: LNHDA and SQIVND (reference sequence). Trimming took off 5 bases at V and 1 base at J, with 15 bases between the two ends. The CDR3 spells CASSPTLSYSYNEQFF. The CDR3 DNA reads TGTGCCAGTAGTCCTACCCTTTCGTATTCCTACAATGAGCAGTTCTTC.

The chain combines TRBV20-1 with TRBJ1-6; a possible D gene is TRBD1 (5 bases). V was trimmed by 6 bases and J by 6 bases, leaving 18 bases between them. Germline values: CDR1 DFQATT, CDR2 SNEGSKA (reference sequence). This CDR3 has 15 residues. The CDR3 protein is CSAGRGDGLNSPLHF. CDR3 sequence (DNA): TGCAGTGCAGGAAGGGGCGACGGCCTTAATTCACCCCTCCACTTT.

V is TRBV9 and J is TRBJ1-2; 7 bases are a match to TRBD1. J was trimmed by 6 bases and V by 4 bases; bases with no gene match: 12. Per germline, CDR1 SGDLS and CDR2 YYNGEE. The CDR3 totals 15 residues. In DNA, the CDR3 is TGTGCCAGCAGCTGGGACAGCGGTACATGGAATGGCTACACCTTC. It translates to CASSWDSGTWNGYTF.

The chain links TRBV9 to TRBJ1-5; 11 bases line up with TRBD1. The trim removed 3 bases at V and 6 bases at J, leaving 2 bases unmatched. Per the germline V gene, CDR1 is SGDLS and CDR2 is YYNGEE. This CDR3 contains 14 residues. The CDR3 DNA reads as TGTGCCAGCAGCGCTGGGACAGGGGGTCAGCCCCAGCATTTT. Its protein product is CASSAGTGGQPQHF.

The V call is TRBV27, the J call TRBJ1-2; D may be TRBD1 (5 bases). V was pared by 8 bases and J by 8 bases, with 18 bases between. This CDR3 has 13 amino acids. The germline CDR1 and CDR2 sequences are MNHEY and SMNVEV (reference sequence). The CDR3 coding sequence is TGTGCCAGCGGGTCAGGTGGGGCTAACGGCTACACCTTC. Its translation is CASGSGGANGYTF.

The V call is TRBV20-1, the J call TRBJ2-2, with 8 bases aligning to TRBD1. CDR3 size: 15 residues. CDR1 and CDR2 (germline): DFQATT, SNEGSKA (reference sequence). V lost 5 bases to trimming and J lost 1 base; unmatched junction nucleotides: 6. The CDR3 protein is CSAQEGTGNTGELFF. The DNA of the CDR3 is TGCAGTGCTCAAGAAGGGACAGGGAACACCGGGGAGCTGTTTTTT.

The chain recombines TRBV25-1 with TRBJ2-1; D unclear. The CDR3 is 12 amino acids. V dropped 8 bases and J dropped 1 base, with 6 bases sitting between them. CDR1 and CDR2 (germline): MGHDK, SYGVNS. This chain's CDR3 is CASCTSYNEQFF. The CDR3 region has the DNA TGTGCCAGCTGTACGTCCTACAATGAGCAGTTCTTC.

This chain joins TRBV28 and TRBJ1-1; D gene ambiguous. The CDR3 length is 16 residues. Germline loops: CDR1 MDHEN, CDR2 SYDVKM. Trimming left V 6 bases short and J 0 bases short, with 17 bases between. CDR3 coding DNA: TGTGCCAGCAGCCCTAGACGGAACTCTCTGAACACTGAAGCTTTCTTT. Its translation: CASSPRRNSLNTEAFF.

This CDR3 reads CASSSYTIGVEQYF. Written as DNA, the CDR3 is TGTGCCAGCAGCTCCTATACTATCGGGGTCGAGCAGTACTTC. V usage is TRBV7-8 and J usage is TRBJ2-7; a weak D match, TRBD2 (5 bases). Germline V CDR1 and CDR2: SGHVS, FQNEAQ. CDR3 length: 14 residues. The V gene lost 4 bases and the J gene lost 6 bases, with 16 bases spanning the gap.

This chain connects TRBV14 to TRBJ2-7; D perhaps matches TRBD2 (5 bases). This CDR3 is built from 15 residues. CDR1 and CDR2 (germline): SGHDN, FVKESK. Between the trimmed V and J ends, which lost 0 bases and 2 bases, there was a span of 11 bases. The DNA for the CDR3 is TGTGCCAGCAGCCAAGAGGAGCGGAGTCCCTACGAGCAGTACTTC. It translates to CASSQEERSPYEQYF.

The V call is TRBV12-3 or TRBV12-4, the J call TRBJ2-3, with 11 positions matching TRBD2. V shed 4 bases and J 1 base; nucleotides not matched to a gene: 1. CDR3 size: 15 residues. The CDR3 loop is CASSSLAGGTDTQYF. Written as DNA, the CDR3 is TGTGCCAGCAGTTCACTAGCGGGAGGCACAGATACGCAGTATTTT.

This rearrangement joins TRBV2 to TRBJ2-2, with 7 bases identical to TRBD2. The ends lost 6 bases at V and 1 base at J; junction bases unmatched: 5. The CDR3 sequence is 15 residues long. Germline assignment: CDR1 SNHLY and CDR2 FYNNEI. Written as DNA, the CDR3 is TGTGCCAGCAGATTTACGGGAGGGAACACCGGGGAGCTGTTTTTT. Its protein is CASRFTGGNTGELFF.

This clonotype appeared once. The J gene is TRBJ2-5, the V gene TRBV2; maybe TRBD2 (7 bases). The ends were cut back, 10 bases at V and 3 bases at J, with 21 bases in the middle. The length of the CDR3 is 15 residues. Germline CDR1 is SNHLY and CDR2 is FYNNEI. Here the CDR3 DNA reads TGTGCCACTACACTCGTGGGGGGGCCCAAAGAGACCCAGTACTTC. Translating gives CATTLVGGPKETQYF.

The chain employs TRBV29-1 and TRBJ2-3, with 9 bases aligning to TRBD2. Unmatched junction bases numbered 9, after V lost 8 bases and J lost 0 bases. CDR1 is SQVTM and CDR2 is ANQGSEA in the germline V gene. The CDR3 is 15 residues long. The CDR3 is CSYTSGLTSTDTQYF. The CDR3 nucleotides read TGCAGCTATACTAGCGGGCTTACTAGCACAGATACGCAGTATTTT.

The rearrangement joins TRBV4-1 to TRBJ2-5, with D maybe TRBD2 (7 bases). The CDR3 spans 15 residues. Deletions cut 4 bases from V and 5 bases from J, with 17 bases between. Germline CDR1 MGHRA, CDR2 YSYEKL. Here the CDR3 reads CASSLGGQGRETQYF. CDR3 DNA sequence: TGCGCCAGCAGCCTGGGGGGGCAGGGCAGGGAGACCCAGTACTTC.

The chain couples TRBV20-1 to TRBJ1-1; D gene unclear. The CDR3 extends over 13 amino acids. The V end lost 3 bases, the J end lost 0 bases, and 8 bases lay between the germline ends. CDR1 and CDR2 (germline): DFQATT, SNEGSKA (reference sequence). Here the CDR3 reads CSASQNLNTEAFF. In nucleotides, the CDR3 is TGCAGTGCTAGCCAGAATTTGAACACTGAAGCTTTCTTT.

V usage is TRBV27 and J usage is TRBJ1-6, with D maybe TRBD1 (6 bases). Germline V lookup: CDR1 MNHEY, CDR2 SMNVEV (reference sequence). V shed 7 bases and J shed 5 bases, with 18 bases lying between them. The CDR3 contains 16 residues. This CDR3 is CASNPMGRGDNSPLHF. CDR3 DNA: TGTGCCAGCAATCCGATGGGCAGGGGAGATAATTCACCCCTCCACTTT.

The chain is built from TRBV7-2 and TRBJ2-3; TRBD2 agrees at 8 bases. Germline V gene lookup returns CDR1 SGHTA and CDR2 FQGNSA. V lost 7 bases and J lost 5; bases outside the gene matches: 17. CDR3 length equals 17 residues. The DNA for the CDR3 is TGTGCCAGCACCCTCCCCCAAGGCGGGGGGCGGGGAGATACGCAGTATTTT. Translating gives CASTLPQGGGRGDTQYF.

The chain links TRBV9 to TRBJ2-3; D is undetermined. CDR1 and CDR2 from the germline V gene are SGDLS and YYNGEE. V was cut by 3 bases and J by 4 bases, with 15 bases left in between. The CDR3 runs 15 residues. CDR3 coding DNA: TGTGCCAGCAGCGGCTATCGGACGGCGGCAGATACGCAGTATTTT. Amino acids: CASSGYRTAADTQYF.

The gene calls are TRBV13 and TRBJ1-2; 9 nucleotides agree with TRBD1. The CDR3 sequence is 17 residues long. The junction had 14 bases not matched to a gene; V was cut back by 5 bases and J by 4 bases. The germline V gene encodes CDR1 PRHDT and CDR2 FYEKMQ (reference sequence). The CDR3 sequence is CASSPSRDREAIYGYTF. The CDR3 coding sequence is TGTGCCAGCAGCCCCTCTAGGGACAGGGAAGCGATCTATGGCTACACCTTC.

This clonotype was detected only once. This rearrangement joins TRBV28 to TRBJ1-4; no clear D gene. There are 13 residues in the CDR3. V gave up 6 bases and J gave up 5 bases, with 10 bases separating them. CDR1 is MDHEN, CDR2 SYDVKM, per germline. The CDR3 loop reads CASRRTMNEKLFF. CDR3 DNA: TGTGCCAGCAGGCGGACGATGAATGAAAAACTGTTTTTT.